The 7 T cell receptor beta chains listed next were all sequenced from one sample in a study of technical replicates of blood from a few donors. Data came from immunoSEQ multiplex PCR; TCRdb stores just in-frame clones and leaves some out. The sample contains tens of thousands of clones, 95% to 98% of which appear only once. The sample taken for sequencing was T cells isolated from PBMCs. These receptor sequences come from a human donor in good health.

The chain combines TRBV29-1 with TRBJ2-2; TRBD2 aligns across 7 bases. Trimming cost V 1 base and J 7 bases; bases outside gene matches: 9. The V gene's germline CDR1 is SQVTM and CDR2 ANQGSEA. This CDR3 contains 15 residues. In DNA form, the CDR3 reads TGCAGCGTTGAAGGCGCGGGAGTGGCGAGCGGGGAGCTGTTTTTT. Translated, it gives CSVEGAGVASGELFF.

The chain uses TRBV7-9 and TRBJ1-3, with a weak D call TRBD1 (5 bases). CDR3 size: 15 residues. CDR1 is SEHNR and CDR2 is FQNEAQ in the germline V gene (reference sequence). The V end was cut by 6 bases, the J end by 2 bases, with 14 bases between. CDR3 residues: CASSYSREAGNTIYF. Written as DNA, the CDR3 is TGTGCCAGCAGTTACAGCAGGGAAGCTGGAAACACCATATATTTT.

The chain links TRBV19 to TRBJ2-1; no reliable D call. Germline V gene sequence: CDR1 LNHDA, CDR2 SQIVND (reference sequence). The length of the CDR3 is 12 residues. V lost 6 bases and J 5 bases, leaving 8 bases between the germline ends. This chain's CDR3 is CASRAPNNEQFF. The CDR3 region has the DNA TGTGCCAGTAGGGCTCCGAACAATGAGCAGTTCTTC. Combining the CDR3 with reference TRBV19 and TRBJ2-1 gives the whole variable domain DGGITQSPKYLFRKEGQNVTLSCEQNLNHDAMYWYRQDPGQGLRLIYYSQIVNDFQKGDIAEGYSVSREKKESFPLTVTSAQKNPTAFYLCASRAPNNEQFFGPGTRLTVL.

The chain combines TRBV7-3 with TRBJ2-5, with D tentatively TRBD1 (6 bases). The CDR3 consists of 14 residues. Germline V gene data show CDR1 as SGHTA and CDR2 as FQGTGA. V lost 4 bases and J lost 5, with 14 bases in between. The chain's CDR3 is CASSYTGTRETQYF. As DNA, the CDR3 is TGTGCCAGCAGCTACACCGGGACAAGGGAGACCCAGTACTTC.

The chain links TRBV9 to TRBJ2-2; D remains ambiguous. Germline V CDR1 and CDR2: SGDLS, YYNGEE. V was cut by 0 bases and J by 6 bases, with 12 bases left in between. There are 15 residues in the CDR3. CDR3 in DNA: TGTGCCAGCAGCGTAGCTTTATCAGTTCCCGGGGAGCTGTTTTTT. This translates into CASSVALSVPGELFF.

The CDR3 loop reads CASSLGSGDYEQYF. In DNA form, the CDR3 reads TGTGCCAGCAGTCTCGGGTCGGGGGACTACGAGCAGTACTTC. The chain uses TRBV27 and TRBJ2-7, with D perhaps TRBD2 (6 bases). The CDR3 has 14 residues. Trimming cost V 5 bases and J 3 bases, with 14 bases left between them. The germline V gene has CDR1 MNHEY and CDR2 SMNVEV (reference sequence).

The chain recombines TRBV11-2 with TRBJ2-7, with 7 bases fitting TRBD1. The CDR3 loop spans 15 amino acids. V was clipped by 5 bases and J by 2 bases; unmatched bases: 9. CDR1 is SGHAT and CDR2 is FQNNGV in the germline V gene. This chain's CDR3 is CASSPGQVGPYEQYF. DNA of the CDR3: TGTGCCAGCAGCCCAGGACAGGTAGGGCCCTACGAGCAGTACTTC.